This T cell receptor (beta chain) was retrieved from a study of beta chain features in type 1 diabetes. This CDR3 is built from 11 residues. The V and J ends lost 6 bases and 6 bases respectively, with 9 bases between them. CDR1 is SGHVS and CDR2 is FQNEAQ in the germline V gene. cDNA synthesis used the whole RNA isolate, giving expressed TCRB sequences. The table came from immunoSEQ multiplex PCR; TCRdb's copy has only in-frame clones and leaves some out. The profile covers more than 150,000 clones, with around 13% appearing a single time and 0.62% taken by the ten largest. In this sample, this clone turned up a few times.

V gene TRBV7-8 combines with J gene TRBJ2-7, with D unresolved. This sequence was found in a woman between 18 and 29 years old in good health. Sequencing was performed on central memory CD4+ T cells from blood. CDR3 sequence reads: CASSRGAEQYF. The CDR3 nucleotides read TGTGCCAGCAGTAGAGGTGCCGAGCAGTACTTC.